This is a list of T cell receptor beta chains from one sample in a study of cytomegalovirus exposure and HLA in healthy donors. The table came from immunoSEQ multiplex PCR; TCRdb's copy has only in-frame clones and leaves some out. The sample lists some 130,000 clones, 80% seen once, with over 0.9% in the top ten. The sequenced material came from PBMCs. The receptors were gathered from a human donor in good health. The CDR3 runs from the conserved cysteine through the conserved F or W. Each record gives: D gene, V gene, CDR3 length, J gene, CDR3 protein. The D gene is left open where the match is weak.

TRBD1	TRBV6-5	16	TRBJ2-5	CASSYSDRVGQETQYF
-	TRBV7-2	12	-	CASSLARYEQYF
-	TRBV6-6	15	TRBJ1-4	CASSYSQGTNEKLFF
TRBD2	TRBV14	15	TRBJ2-5	CASSLGLAGGETQYF
-	TRBV28	15	TRBJ2-5	CASSSPGQYQETQYF
-	TRBV6-1	18	TRBJ2-7	CASSERISATPRAYEQYF
-	TRBV6-1	15	TRBJ2-1	CASSVQATSYNEQFF
-	TRBV7-6	14	TRBJ1-2	CASSPRLGLRRYTF
-	TRBV18	15	TRBJ1-2	CASSPGQGVYYGYTF
-	TRBV7-2	13	TRBJ1-2	CASSKIVREGYTF
TRBD1	TRBV6-6	15	TRBJ1-6	CASSGPTGRNSPLHF
TRBD1	TRBV29-1	17	TRBJ1-1	CSVEDEGRGAMNTEAFF
-	TRBV19	16	TRBJ2-7	CASSSPGTPWGYEQYF
-	TRBV2	13	TRBJ1-4	CASSGSANEKLFF
-	TRBV5-8	13	TRBJ2-1	CASSLGLYNEQFF
TRBD2	TRBV6-5	16	TRBJ2-3	CASSYGLAGGTDTQYF
-	TRBV12-5	13	TRBJ2-3	CASGLTQADTQYF
-	TRBV9	13	TRBJ2-2	CASRGVGAGELFF
TRBD2	TRBV5-1	14	TRBJ2-1	CATSPSGGRNEQFF
-	TRBV19	15	TRBJ1-5	CASSAGGDSNQPQHF
TRBD2	TRBV7-3	12	TRBJ2-1	CASSLGGDEQFF
TRBD1	TRBV19	13	TRBJ1-2	CASSGQANYGYTF
TRBD1	TRBV19	15	TRBJ2-7	CASTASGTGSYEQYF
-	TRBV18	13	TRBJ2-2	CASSLVAPGELFF
-	TRBV6-5	14	TRBJ1-4	CASSDRDKLEKLFF
TRBD1	TRBV6-1	14	TRBJ2-5	CASSQDRERETQYF
-	TRBV28	14	TRBJ1-2	CASSGAGDNYGYTF